The T cell receptor beta chain described here comes from a study of cytomegalovirus exposure and HLA in healthy donors. Study overall: The same platform was used for the 110 or so validation repertoires as for the 600 to 700 first-cohort repertoires, as reported in a later analysis.

Regarding this clone: Different DNA sequences within this sample yield the same CDR3.

Germline CDR1 is SEHNR and CDR2 is FQNEAQ (reference sequence). The CDR3 has 16 amino acids. J gave up 2 bases and V 0 bases, and 2 bases lay outside the gene matches. Data came from immunoSEQ multiplex PCR; TCRdb stores just in-frame clones and leaves some out. In the table there are roughly 150,000 clones, approximately 94% of which are singletons. The chain uses TRBV7-9 and TRBJ2-1, with 9 bases identical to TRBD2. The sequenced material came from PBMCs. The sequence was collected from a man aged 18 to 29 in good health and CMV-seropositive. Here the CDR3 reads CASSLALAGTYNEQFF. In DNA, the CDR3 is TGTGCCAGCAGCTTAGCCCTAGCGGGAACCTACAATGAGCAGTTCTTC. The variable domain in full, completed from reference TRBV7-9 and TRBJ2-1, reads DTGVSQNPRHKITKRGQNVTFRCDPISEHNRLYWYRQTLGQGPEFLTYFQNEAQLEKSRLLSDRFSAERPKGSFSTLEIQRTEQGDSAMYLCASSLALAGTYNEQFFGPGTRLTVL.